The 21 T cell receptor beta chains reported below all come from one sample, sequenced in a study of CD8+ T cells in alopecia areata. Following RNA extraction, reverse transcription yielded cDNA that acted as the sequencing template. Method: immunoSEQ multiplex PCR; TCRdb's copy keeps in-frame clones and lacks some. The table records about 110,000 clones, approximately 61% of them present only once. Material: NKG2D-low CD8+ T cells sorted from blood. Receptors originate from a human donor with alopecia areata.

The chain is built from TRBV2 and TRBJ1-2; 9 nucleotides align to TRBD1. Germline loops: CDR1 SNHLY, CDR2 FYNNEI. The CDR3 consists of 15 residues. Trimming took 7 bases from V and 5 from J; bases not matched to a gene: 11. The CDR3, as DNA: TGTGCCAGCAACTCCCGGGGGGGACAGGGTTATGGCTACACCTTC. This encodes CASNSRGGQGYGYTF.

This clone was observed a few times. This chain joins TRBV14 and TRBJ2-7; 7 nucleotides match TRBD2. This CDR3 spans 13 amino acids. Germline V gene sequence: CDR1 SGHDN, CDR2 FVKESK. Trimming at V came to 4 bases and at J to 3 bases, leaving 3 bases not matched to a gene. The CDR3 DNA reads as TGTGCCAGCAGCCTCGGGAGGAGCTACGAGCAGTACTTC. Its translation is CASSLGRSYEQYF. Based on the CDR3 plus reference TRBV14 and TRBJ2-7, the full variable domain is EAGVTQFPSHSVIEKGQTVTLRCDPISGHDNLYWYRRVMGKEIKFLLHFVKESKQDESGMPNNRFLAERTGGTYSTLKVQPAELEDSGVYFCASSLGRSYEQYFGPGTRLTVT.

V gene TRBV4-1 combines with J gene TRBJ1-2; D is uncertain. The V and J ends lost 0 bases and 4 bases respectively, with 9 bases between them. The CDR3 runs 14 residues. Germline loops: CDR1 MGHRA, CDR2 YSYEKL. CDR3 DNA: TGCGCCAGCAGCCAAGAAGGCCGCCCCTATGGCTACACCTTC. Amino acid sequence: CASSQEGRPYGYTF.

For this clone: Other DNA sequences in this specimen translate into the identical CDR3. This chain joins TRBV27 and TRBJ2-7; 12 nucleotides align to TRBD1. The CDR3 consists of 14 residues. V shed 5 bases, J shed 4 bases, and the junction held 3 bases outside the gene matches. CDR1 MNHEY and CDR2 SMNVEV come from the germline V gene (reference sequence). DNA of the CDR3: TGTGCCAGCAGTCCGGGACAGGGGGCGTACGAGCAGTACTTC. This codes for CASSPGQGAYEQYF.

This clone was seen a few times. The genes are TRBV7-2 and TRBJ2-2; a possible D gene is TRBD2 (6 bases). This CDR3 region has 15 residues. Germline V gives CDR1 SGHTA, CDR2 FQGNSA. V dropped 1 base and J dropped 3 bases, with 9 bases sitting between them. In nucleotides, the CDR3 is TGTGCCAGCAGCTTAGATACGGGGGACACCGGGGAGCTGTTTTTT. It specifies CASSLDTGDTGELFF.

The rearrangement uses TRBV10-3 and TRBJ2-1, with TRBD2 identical over 7 bases. The ends lost 6 bases at V and 0 bases at J; junction bases unmatched: 5. Germline V gene lookup returns CDR1 ENHRY and CDR2 SYGVKD. The CDR3 has 15 amino acids. The CDR3 nucleotides are TGTGCCATCAGCGAAGCGGGGACCTCCTACAATGAGCAGTTCTTC. Translation: CAISEAGTSYNEQFF.

This clone showed up just a few times. The rearrangement joins TRBV29-1 to TRBJ2-7; 9 bases fit TRBD1. Germline V gene lookup returns CDR1 SQVTM and CDR2 ANQGSEA. The CDR3 runs 14 residues. Germline trimming cut 4 bases from V and 4 bases from J; bases unmatched to any gene: 8. CDR3 residues: CSVAQGQGVYEQYF. Written as DNA, the CDR3 is TGCAGCGTTGCCCAGGGACAGGGAGTTTACGAGCAGTACTTC.

The chain uses TRBV7-6 and TRBJ2-7, with 8 bases aligning to TRBD2. J lost 2 bases, V lost 1 base, and 7 bases had no gene match. Germline values: CDR1 SGHVS, CDR2 FNYEAQ. This CDR3 region has 16 residues. The CDR3 region has the DNA TGTGCCAGCAGCTTAGGGTTAGCGGGACTTACCTACGAGCAGTACTTC. Protein product: CASSLGLAGLTYEQYF.

The V call is TRBV29-1, the J call TRBJ1-1; D possibly corresponds to TRBD1 (5 bases). The germline V and J ends were trimmed by 6 bases and 1 base, with 18 bases remaining between them. The CDR3 extends over 15 amino acids. Germline V CDR1 and CDR2: SQVTM, ANQGSEA. The chain's CDR3 is CSVSGTRKKNTEAFF. The CDR3 DNA reads as TGCAGCGTATCCGGGACTAGAAAAAAGAACACTGAAGCTTTCTTT.

The chain combines TRBV18 with TRBJ2-7; D possibly matches TRBD1 or TRBD2 (5 bases each). CDR1 is KGHSH, CDR2 LQKENI, per germline. This CDR3 contains 13 residues. The V end lost 0 bases, the J end lost 9 bases, and 12 bases lay between the germline ends. The CDR3 here is CASSPPFSGRQYF. In nucleotides, the CDR3 is TGTGCCAGCTCACCACCGTTTTCAGGGAGGCAGTACTTC. Full variable domain (outside the CDR3, taken from reference TRBV18 and TRBJ2-7): NAGVMQNPRHLVRRRGQEARLRCSPMKGHSHVYWYRQLPEEGLKFMVYLQKENIIDESGMPKERFSAEFPKEGPSILRIQQVVRGDSAAYFCASSPPFSGRQYFGPGTRLTVT.

This clone was found a few times. The junction differs from germline at one of its ends, possibly a read error. V and J are TRBV29-1 and TRBJ2-7; 9 bases line up with TRBD2. The CDR3 covers 12 residues. The germline CDR1 and CDR2 sequences are SQVTM and ANQGSEA. CDR3 sequence (DNA): TGCAGCGTCAGCGGGAGGCCCTACGGGCAGTACTTC. Translation: CSVSGRPYGQYF.

This clone was observed a few times. The V and J genes are TRBV5-6 and TRBJ1-1, with D possibly matching TRBD1 (5 bases). V lost 1 base, J lost 1 base, and 8 bases lay in between. Per germline, CDR1 SGHDT and CDR2 YYEEEE. This CDR3 contains 14 residues. CDR3 protein: CASSLRGRNTEAFF. In nucleotides, the CDR3 is TGTGCCAGCAGCTTGAGGGGCAGGAACACTGAAGCTTTCTTT.

This chain uses TRBV5-1 with TRBJ2-1; 10 bases agree with TRBD2. Germline values: CDR1 SGHRS, CDR2 YFSETQ. CDR3 length equals 16 residues. Germline trimming cut 0 bases from V and 9 bases from J; bases unmatched to any gene: 9. CDR3 coding DNA: TGCGCCAGCAGCTTGGGGCTCGAGCGGGAGGGAGGTGAGCAGTTCTTC. Translated, it gives CASSLGLEREGGEQFF. The whole variable domain, filled in from reference TRBV5-1 and TRBJ2-1, reads KAGVTQTPRYLIKTRGQQVTLSCSPISGHRSVSWYQQTPGQGLQFLFEYFSETQRNKGNFPGRFSGRQFSNSRSEMNVSTLELGDSALYLCASSLGLEREGGEQFFGPGTRLTVL.

The count of this clone is one. This sequence joins TRBV29-1 and TRBJ2-7; D is ambiguous. Trimming left V 4 bases short and J 7 bases short, with 8 bases between. The CDR3 consists of 10 residues. CDR1 is SQVTM and CDR2 is ANQGSEA in the germline V gene. CDR3 nucleotide sequence: TGCAGCGTTGCAAACGGTGAGCAGTACTTC. Translating it yields CSVANGEQYF.

The chain combines TRBV4-1 with TRBJ2-1, with no clear D. V dropped 0 bases and J dropped 7 bases, with 13 bases sitting between them. The CDR3 is 15 amino acids. The germline CDR1 and CDR2 sequences are MGHRA and YSYEKL. The CDR3 here is CASSQDHSFRNEQFF. The CDR3 DNA follows: TGCGCCAGCAGCCAAGATCACAGTTTTAGGAATGAGCAGTTCTTC.

The V call is TRBV5-1, the J call TRBJ1-1; 8 nucleotides match TRBD1. This CDR3 is built from 13 residues. Per the germline V gene, CDR1 is SGHRS and CDR2 is YFSETQ. Unmatched junction bases numbered 4, after V lost 3 bases and J lost 6 bases. CDR3: CASSSTGGPEAFF. The CDR3 nucleotides are TGCGCCAGCAGCTCTACAGGGGGACCTGAAGCTTTCTTT.

The rearrangement uses TRBV6-6 and TRBJ2-1; 10 bases align to TRBD2. CDR1 is MNHNY and CDR2 is SVGAGI in the germline V gene (reference sequence). V gave up 2 bases and J gave up 8 bases; unmatched junction bases: 3. The CDR3 runs 14 residues. Written as DNA, the CDR3 is TGTGCCAGCAGTTACCGGACTAGCGGTGATGAGCAGTTCTTC. As protein: CASSYRTSGDEQFF.

The V gene is TRBV2, the J gene TRBJ2-7; D call uncertain. CDR1 and CDR2 from the germline V gene are SNHLY and FYNNEI. Trimming left V 6 bases short and J 2 bases short, with 14 bases between. The CDR3 extends over 14 amino acids. In nucleotides, the CDR3 is TGTGCCAGCAGGGACCGAATCCGGACCTACGAGCAGTACTTC. It encodes CASRDRIRTYEQYF.

The chain uses TRBV28 and TRBJ2-7, with TRBD1 matching 7 bases. Germline V gene sequence: CDR1 MDHEN, CDR2 SYDVKM. With V trimmed by 6 bases and J by 3 bases, 2 bases remained unmatched. This CDR3 region has 12 residues. The CDR3 DNA sequence: TGTGCCAGCAGCAGGGACAGCTACGAGCAGTACTTC. The encoded protein is CASSRDSYEQYF.

On this clone: It differs at one base from a far larger clone, so likely a read error. The chain combines TRBV10-3 with TRBJ2-1; D is uncertain. This CDR3 comprises 17 residues. Germline assignment: CDR1 ENHRY and CDR2 SYGVKD. This chain's CDR3 is CASSPLSQTSSYNEQFF. CDR3 nucleotide sequence: TGTGCCAGCAGTCCCCTCTCACAGACGAGCTCCTACAATGAGCAGTTCTTC.

This clone came up once. This sequence joins TRBV29-1 and TRBJ2-7; 9 nucleotides line up with TRBD2. The junction had 5 bases not matched to a gene; V was cut back by 6 bases and J by 5 bases. Germline loops: CDR1 SQVTM, CDR2 ANQGSEA. This CDR3 region has 12 residues. The CDR3 is CSVRGLANEQYF. The CDR3 DNA is TGCAGCGTAAGGGGACTAGCCAACGAGCAGTACTTC.